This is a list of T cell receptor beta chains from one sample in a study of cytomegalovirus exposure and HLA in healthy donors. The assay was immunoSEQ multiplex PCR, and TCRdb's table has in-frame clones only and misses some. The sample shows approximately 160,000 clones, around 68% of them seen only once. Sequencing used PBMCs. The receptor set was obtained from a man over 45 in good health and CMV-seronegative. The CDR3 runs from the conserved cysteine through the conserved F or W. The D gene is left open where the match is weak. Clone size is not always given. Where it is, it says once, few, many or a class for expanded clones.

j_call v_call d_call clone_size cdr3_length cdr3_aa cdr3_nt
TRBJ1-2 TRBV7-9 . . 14 CASSLTAANYGYTF TGTGCCAGCAGCTTAACAGCAGCTAACTATGGCTACACCTTC
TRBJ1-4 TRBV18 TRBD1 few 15 CASSTGDSYNEKLFF TGTGCCAGCTCCACCGGGGACAGCTATAATGAAAAACTGTTTTTT
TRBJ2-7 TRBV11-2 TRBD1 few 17 CASSLGTWTGEKNEQYF TGTGCCAGCAGCTTAGGGACATGGACAGGGGAGAAGAACGAGCAGTACTTC
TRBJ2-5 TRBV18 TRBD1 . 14 CASSPQGAGETQYF TGTGCCAGCTCACCACAGGGGGCCGGAGAGACCCAGTACTTC
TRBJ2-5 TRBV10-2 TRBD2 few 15 CASSESLGGRQTQYF TGCGCCAGCAGTGAGTCCCTCGGGGGGAGGCAGACCCAGTACTTC
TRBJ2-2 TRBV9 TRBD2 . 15 CASRPTSADTGELFF TGTGCCAGCAGACCTACTAGCGCCGACACCGGGGAGCTGTTTTTT
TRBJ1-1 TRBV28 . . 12 CASSLLTQEAFF TGTGCCAGCAGTTTATTAACCCAGGAAGCTTTCTTT
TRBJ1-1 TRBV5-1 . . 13 CASSLTRDTEAFF TGCGCCAGCAGCCTGACACGAGACACTGAAGCTTTCTTT
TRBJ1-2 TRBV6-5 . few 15 CASSYSRNSPGGYTF TGTGCCAGCAGTTACTCACGGAACAGCCCAGGTGGCTACACCTTC
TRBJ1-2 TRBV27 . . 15 CASSRQAEWGYGYTF TGTGCCAGCAGTCGACAGGCCGAGTGGGGCTATGGCTACACCTTC
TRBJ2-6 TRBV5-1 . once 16 CASRSTTGSGANVLTF TGCGCCAGCAGATCTACGACGGGGTCTGGGGCCAACGTCCTGACTTTC
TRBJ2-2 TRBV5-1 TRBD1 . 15 CASSSGQVNTGELFF TGCGCCAGCAGCTCCGGACAGGTGAACACCGGGGAGCTGTTTTTT
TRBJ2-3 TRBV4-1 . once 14 CASSQGGQLVLQYF TGCGCCAGCAGCCAAGGAGGGCAACTAGTCCTTCAGTATTTT
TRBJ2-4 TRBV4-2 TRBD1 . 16 CASSQEQTGQGYIQYF TGTGCCAGCAGCCAAGAACAAACCGGACAGGGGTACATTCAGTACTTC
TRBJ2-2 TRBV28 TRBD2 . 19 CASSSSQGLAGGNTGELFF TGTGCCAGCAGTTCCTCCCAGGGACTAGCGGGGGGGAACACCGGGGAGCTGTTTTTT
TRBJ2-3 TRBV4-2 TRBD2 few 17 CASSQATSGTSTDTQYF TGTGCCAGCAGCCAGGCCACTAGCGGGACCAGCACAGATACGCAGTATTTT
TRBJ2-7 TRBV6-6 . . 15 CASTWAQGNSYEQYF TGTGCCAGCACCTGGGCCCAGGGCAACTCCTACGAGCAGTACTTC
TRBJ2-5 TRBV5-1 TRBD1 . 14 CASSLGQGRETQYF TGCGCCAGCAGCTTGGGACAGGGGCGAGAGACCCAGTACTTC
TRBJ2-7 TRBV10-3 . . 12 CATSGTGNEQYF TGTGCCACCAGCGGTACGGGGAACGAGCAGTACTTC
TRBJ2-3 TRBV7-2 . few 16 CASSSSAGRITDTQYF TGTGCCAGCAGCTCCTCGGCAGGGAGGATTACAGATACGCAGTATTTT
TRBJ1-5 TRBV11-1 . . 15 CASSLAGGSNQPQHF TGTGCCAGCAGCTTAGCCGGGGGATCCAATCAGCCCCAGCATTTT
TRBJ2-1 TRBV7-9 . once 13 CASSLTANNEQFF TGTGCCAGCAGCTTGACAGCCAACAATGAGCAGTTCTTC
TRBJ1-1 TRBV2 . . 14 CASSATQGITEAFF TGTGCCAGCAGTGCAACCCAGGGGATCACTGAAGCTTTCTTT
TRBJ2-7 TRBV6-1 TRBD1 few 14 CASLGTGRGDEQYF TGTGCCAGCCTGGGGACAGGCAGAGGGGACGAGCAGTACTTC
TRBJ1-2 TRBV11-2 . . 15 CASSQGLAINYGYTF TGTGCCAGCAGCCAAGGACTCGCCATTAACTACGGCTACACCTTC
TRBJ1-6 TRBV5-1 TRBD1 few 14 CASSLDRGYSPLHF TGCGCCAGCAGCTTGGACAGGGGCTATTCACCCCTCCACTTT
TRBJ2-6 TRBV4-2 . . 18 CASSQAQARAGTQNVLTF TGTGCCAGCAGCCAAGCCCAAGCTAGGGCGGGGACTCAAAACGTCCTGACTTTC
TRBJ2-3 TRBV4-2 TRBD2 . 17 CASSQKGGGALADTQYF TGTGCCAGCAGCCAAAAAGGCGGGGGGGCCTTGGCAGATACGCAGTATTTT
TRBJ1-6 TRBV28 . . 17 CASSFLTSGTRDSPLHF TGTGCCAGCAGTTTTCTTACTTCCGGGACACGGGATTCACCCCTCCACTTT
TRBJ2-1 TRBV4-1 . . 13 CASSQGLGNEQFF TGCGCCAGCAGCCAAGGACTAGGCAATGAGCAGTTCTTC
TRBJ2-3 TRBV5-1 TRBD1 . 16 CASSTTGGPSTDTQYF TGCGCCAGCAGCACGACAGGGGGTCCCAGCACAGATACGCAGTATTTT
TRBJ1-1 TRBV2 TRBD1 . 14 CASTVTGTHTEAFF TGTGCCAGCACCGTGACAGGGACCCACACTGAAGCTTTCTTT
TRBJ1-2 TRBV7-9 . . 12 CASSFSGDGYTF TGTGCCAGCAGCTTCTCAGGGGACGGCTACACCTTC
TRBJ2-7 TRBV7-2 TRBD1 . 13 CASSFTGGYEQYF TGTGCCAGCAGCTTTACAGGGGGGTACGAGCAGTACTTC
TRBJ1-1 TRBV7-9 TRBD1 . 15 CASSSGQGRDTEAFF TGTGCCAGCAGCTCCGGACAGGGGAGGGACACTGAAGCTTTCTTT
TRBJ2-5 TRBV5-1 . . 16 CASSPGTSTGQETQYF TGCGCCAGCAGCCCGGGGACATCAACCGGGCAAGAGACCCAGTACTTC
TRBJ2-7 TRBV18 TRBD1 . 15 CASSPSGTGANEQYF TGTGCCAGCTCACCTTCCGGGACAGGGGCGAACGAGCAGTACTTC
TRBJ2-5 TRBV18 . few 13 CASSPGVGETQYF TGTGCCAGCTCACCAGGAGTCGGAGAGACCCAGTACTTC
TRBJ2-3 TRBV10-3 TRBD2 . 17 CAISELRLAEGTDTQYF TGTGCCATCAGTGAGCTGAGACTAGCCGAGGGCACAGATACGCAGTATTTT